The 19 T cell receptor beta chains listed next were all sequenced from one sample in a study of cytomegalovirus exposure and HLA in healthy donors. Use of 60 Vbeta and 13 Jbeta primers characterized the PCR. Sequencing used immunoSEQ multiplex PCR; TCRdb keeps in-frame clones, though not all of them. Of over 150,000 clones in the sample, approximately 80% were seen once. The sample comprised PBMCs. These receptors all come from a male donor in good health and CMV-seropositive.

The chain joins TRBV7-6 to TRBJ2-2, with D hard to call. Germline assignment: CDR1 SGHVS and CDR2 FNYEAQ. Between the trimmed V and J ends, which lost 5 bases and 6 bases, there was a span of 13 bases. CDR3 length: 14 amino acids. The CDR3 loop reads CASSPGDFSGELFF. Here the CDR3 DNA reads TGTGCCAGCAGCCCCGGTGATTTCTCCGGGGAGCTGTTTTTT.

V is TRBV9 and J is TRBJ2-2; D possibly corresponds to TRBD1 (5 bases). Germline assignment: CDR1 SGDLS and CDR2 YYNGEE. The CDR3 is 15 amino acids. V lost 0 bases to trimming and J lost 5 bases, with 11 bases between them. The CDR3 DNA reads TGTGCCAGCAGCGTAGAGTACAGGTCAACCGGGGAGCTGTTTTTT. This sequence encodes CASSVEYRSTGELFF.

This clone was found a few times. The chain employs TRBV4-1 and TRBJ1-3; D ambiguous. CDR1 and CDR2 from the germline V gene are MGHRA and YSYEKL. The CDR3 length is 15 residues. Trimming left V 1 base short and J 0 bases short, with 7 bases between. CDR3: CASSQGRDSGNTIYF. The CDR3 DNA reads TGCGCCAGCAGCCAAGGACGGGACTCTGGAAACACCATATATTTT.

The gene calls are TRBV30 and TRBJ1-6, with D perhaps TRBD1 (5 bases). The CDR3 has 15 residues. Trimming removed 0 bases at V and 7 bases at J, with 13 bases between. Germline CDR1 and CDR2: GTSNPN and SVGIG (reference sequence). The CDR3 region is CAWSVGSRVNSPLHF. The CDR3 nucleotides read TGTGCCTGGAGTGTAGGTAGCAGGGTGAATTCACCCCTCCACTTT.

This clone came up once. This chain uses TRBV19 with TRBJ1-1; 10 bases map to TRBD1. Losses at the gene ends were 5 bases for V and 4 bases for J; bases not matched to a gene: 4. Germline loops: CDR1 LNHDA, CDR2 SQIVND (reference sequence). CDR3 size: 14 residues. The CDR3 loop is CASSDRGRSTEAFF. The CDR3 bases are TGTGCCAGTAGTGACAGGGGGCGAAGCACTGAAGCTTTCTTT. Filled out from reference TRBV19 and TRBJ1-1, the complete variable domain reads DGGITQSPKYLFRKEGQNVTLSCEQNLNHDAMYWYRQDPGQGLRLIYYSQIVNDFQKGDIAEGYSVSREKKESFPLTVTSAQKNPTAFYLCASSDRGRSTEAFFGQGTRLTVV.

The V gene is TRBV7-9, the J gene TRBJ1-2, with TRBD1 identical over 7 bases. CDR3 length equals 13 residues. The germline gives CDR1 SEHNR, CDR2 FQNEAQ (reference sequence). V lost 6 bases to trimming and J lost 4 bases; unmatched junction nucleotides: 5. For the CDR3, the DNA is TGTGCCAGCAGGAGACAGGGAAGCTATGGCTACACCTTC. Translation: CASRRQGSYGYTF.

This clone showed up just once. The chain links TRBV27 to TRBJ2-7, with 11 bases lining up with TRBD1. There are 14 residues in the CDR3. CDR1 is MNHEY and CDR2 is SMNVEV in the germline V gene (reference sequence). Unmatched junction bases numbered 4, after V lost 6 bases and J lost 3 bases. The CDR3: CASRGQGGIYEQYF. In DNA, the CDR3 is TGTGCCAGCAGGGGACAGGGGGGCATCTACGAGCAGTACTTC.

J is TRBJ2-2 and V is TRBV6-5; D gene ambiguous. CDR1 is MNHEY, CDR2 SVGAGI, per germline. Deletions cut 0 bases from V and 6 bases from J, with 5 bases between. The CDR3 sequence is 13 residues long. The CDR3 DNA reads TGTGCCAGCAGTTACTCGATAGCCGGGGAGCTGTTTTTT. It yields the protein CASSYSIAGELFF.

The gene calls are TRBV9 and TRBJ1-4, with D maybe TRBD1 (5 bases). The germline V gene has CDR1 SGDLS and CDR2 YYNGEE. V was clipped by 4 bases and J by 5 bases, with 18 bases between them. CDR3 size: 16 residues. CDR3 amino acids: CASSPPQASGNEKLFF. In DNA, the CDR3 is TGTGCCAGCAGCCCTCCACAGGCGTCAGGAAATGAAAAACTGTTTTTT. The full variable domain, rest sourced from reference TRBV9 and TRBJ1-4, is DSGVTQTPKHLITATGQRVTLRCSPRSGDLSVYWYQQSLDQGLQFLIQYYNGEERAKGNILERFSAQQFPDLHSELNLSSLELGDSALYFCASSPPQASGNEKLFFGSGTQLSVL.

V is TRBV6-1 and J is TRBJ1-6; tentative D call: TRBD1 (6 bases). V shed 2 bases and J shed 18 bases, with 20 bases lying between them. Germline V gene data show CDR1 as MNHNS and CDR2 as SASEGT. The CDR3 loop spans 14 amino acids. The CDR3 nucleotides read TGTGCCAGCAGTGAAATCACCTCAGGGGTCGCTTCCCACTTT. Its protein product is CASSEITSGVASHF.

This chain links TRBV7-2 with TRBJ2-2; TRBD1 agrees at 11 bases. J gave up 2 bases and V 1 base, and 0 bases lay outside the gene matches. This CDR3 is built from 16 residues. Germline V CDR1 and CDR2: SGHTA, FQGNSA. The CDR3 region has the DNA TGTGCCAGCAGCTTAGGGACAGGGGGCAACACCGGGGAGCTGTTTTTT. This gives the protein CASSLGTGGNTGELFF.

The chain links TRBV27 to TRBJ2-7; 9 nucleotides line up with TRBD1. V lost 3 bases to trimming and J lost 3 bases; unmatched junction nucleotides: 9. Germline loops: CDR1 MNHEY, CDR2 SMNVEV (reference sequence). The CDR3 is 16 residues long. The CDR3 DNA is TGTGCCAGCAGTTTCTACTCCGGGACAGGGCACTACGAGCAGTACTTC. This codes for CASSFYSGTGHYEQYF.

This chain links TRBV29-1 with TRBJ1-1; D is unclear. This CDR3 is built from 12 residues. Per germline, CDR1 SQVTM and CDR2 ANQGSEA. Trimming cost V 4 bases and J 0 bases, with 6 bases left between them. In DNA form, the CDR3 reads TGCAGCGTTGGCCACATGAACACTGAAGCTTTCTTT. Translated: CSVGHMNTEAFF. Filled out from reference TRBV29-1 and TRBJ1-1, the complete variable domain reads SAVISQKPSRDICQRGTSLTIQCQVDSQVTMMFWYRQQPGQSLTLIATANQGSEATYESGFVIDKFPISRPNLTFSTLTVSNMSPEDSSIYLCSVGHMNTEAFFGQGTRLTVV.

The chain uses TRBV25-1 and TRBJ2-7, with 7 bases aligning to TRBD1. With 11 bases clipped from V and 7 bases from J, the junction kept 5 bases outside the gene matches. Germline CDR1 and CDR2: MGHDK and SYGVNS. The CDR3 is 10 amino acids. CDR3 in amino acids: CASRGSEQYF. The CDR3 DNA reads as TGTGCCTCCAGGGGGTCAGAGCAGTACTTC.

This clone was observed a single time. The chain has TRBV7-9 and TRBJ2-1; 13 nucleotides line up with TRBD2. Trimming cost V 1 base and J 7 bases; bases outside gene matches: 1. The CDR3 has 15 residues. Germline-derived CDR1 and CDR2 are SEHNR and FQNEAQ (reference sequence). As DNA, the CDR3 is TGTGCCAGCAGCTTAGGGACTAGCGGGGGTAATGAGCAGTTCTTC. Its translation: CASSLGTSGGNEQFF. Full variable domain (missing parts from reference TRBV7-9 and TRBJ2-1): DTGVSQNPRHKITKRGQNVTFRCDPISEHNRLYWYRQTLGQGPEFLTYFQNEAQLEKSRLLSDRFSAERPKGSFSTLEIQRTEQGDSAMYLCASSLGTSGGNEQFFGPGTRLTVL.

The chain links TRBV18 to TRBJ1-1, with D uncertain. Germline V gene data show CDR1 as KGHSH and CDR2 as LQKENI. V was shortened by 1 base and J by 3 bases, with 12 bases between the two germline ends. This CDR3 is 15 amino acids long. In DNA form, the CDR3 reads TGTGCCAGCTCACCACTCGGCAGGAGGGACACTGAAGCTTTCTTT. Translated, it gives CASSPLGRRDTEAFF.

The rearrangement uses TRBV4-3 and TRBJ2-2, with TRBD2 identical over 12 bases. Germline-derived CDR1 and CDR2 are LGHNA and YSLEER. J gave up 1 base and V 0 bases, and 12 bases lay outside the gene matches. The CDR3 loop spans 21 amino acids. DNA of the CDR3: TGCGCCAGCAGCCAAGAGGTGTGGGCTAGCGGGGGGGCCAGGAACACCGGGGAGCTGTTTTTT. As protein: CASSQEVWASGGARNTGELFF.

The genes are TRBV11-2 and TRBJ1-2; the D is unclear. Trimming took 0 bases from V and 0 from J, leaving 11 bases between them. The CDR3 loop spans 16 amino acids. Germline V CDR1 and CDR2: SGHAT, FQNNGV. CDR3 in amino acids: CASSLDRTETNYGYTF. The DNA of the CDR3 is TGTGCCAGCAGCTTAGATCGAACAGAGACTAACTATGGCTACACCTTC.

The chain couples TRBV2 to TRBJ1-1; 9 bases are shared with TRBD1. The length of the CDR3 is 15 residues. Germline CDR1 reads SNHLY; CDR2 reads FYNNEI. With 4 bases clipped from V and 4 bases from J, the junction kept 7 bases outside the gene matches. The CDR3 region has the DNA TGTGCCAGCAGTGGGGACAGGGTTTCGGGCACTGAAGCTTTCTTT. The encoded protein is CASSGDRVSGTEAFF.